Listed here are 18 T cell receptor beta chains from one sample, sequenced in a study of T cell responses to AZD1222 COVID-19 vaccine. TCRdb keeps only in-frame clones here, not all; method: immunoSEQ multiplex PCR. The sample has tens of thousands of clones, about 94% seen once. The specimen comprised peripheral blood, sampled on day 0 of AZD1222 vaccination. These receptors all stem from an adult in good health.

The genes are TRBV24-1 and TRBJ2-3; 9 bases agree with TRBD1. CDR1 is KGHDR and CDR2 is SFDVKD in the germline V gene. V dropped 5 bases and J dropped 3; count of bases not matched to a gene: 5. The CDR3 spans 15 residues. Written as DNA, the CDR3 is TGTGCCACCAGTGCGGGGACAGGGAGGACAGATACGCAGTATTTT. It codes for CATSAGTGRTDTQYF.

The chain carries TRBV11-2 and TRBJ2-2; a weak D match, TRBD2 (5 bases). CDR1 SGHAT and CDR2 FQNNGV come from the germline V gene. The CDR3 consists of 12 residues. V was clipped by 5 bases and J by 7 bases, with 8 bases between them. CDR3 coding DNA: TGTGCCAGCAGCCTAGCCGGCGGGGAGCTGTTTTTT. Protein: CASSLAGGELFF.

This chain connects TRBV29-1 to TRBJ2-7, with 7 bases matching TRBD2. J was trimmed by 3 bases and V by 5 bases; bases with no gene match: 7. There are 13 residues in the CDR3. Germline V gene data show CDR1 as SQVTM and CDR2 as ANQGSEA. The CDR3 DNA is TGCAGCGTTTCCCCTAGCGGCCTCTACGAGCAGTACTTC. It specifies CSVSPSGLYEQYF.

The V gene is TRBV4-1, the J gene TRBJ1-2, with D possibly being TRBD1 (6 bases). CDR1 and CDR2 (germline): MGHRA, YSYEKL. The ends were cut back, 0 bases at V and 4 bases at J, with 15 bases in the middle. This CDR3 comprises 16 residues. CDR3 sequence reads: CASSQDRGRLPYGYTF. Here the CDR3 DNA reads TGCGCCAGCAGCCAAGATCGGGGGCGTCTCCCCTATGGCTACACCTTC.

The rearrangement uses TRBV6-2 or TRBV6-3 and TRBJ2-1; 13 bases fit TRBD2. Germline CDR1 MNHEY, CDR2 SVGEGT. Losses at the gene ends were 5 bases for V and 7 bases for J; bases not matched to a gene: 2. The CDR3 covers 14 residues. This CDR3 is CASSTSGRANEQFF. The CDR3 DNA follows: TGTGCCAGCAGTACTAGCGGGAGGGCTAATGAGCAGTTCTTC.

V usage is TRBV11-3 and J usage is TRBJ1-6; 9 bases line up with TRBD1. Germline V gene data show CDR1 as SGHNT and CDR2 as YENEEA. Germline trimming cut 3 bases from V and 10 bases from J; bases unmatched to any gene: 7. The CDR3 totals 15 residues. CDR3 region: CASSFAGTGNSPLHF. The CDR3 DNA sequence: TGTGCCAGCAGCTTTGCTGGGACAGGGAACTCACCCCTCCACTTT.

This chain uses TRBV11-3 with TRBJ2-1; tentatively, D is TRBD1 (7 bases). Germline V lookup: CDR1 SGHNT, CDR2 YENEEA. The V end was cut by 5 bases, the J end by 8 bases, with 19 bases between. The CDR3 spans 15 residues. The CDR3 spells CASSPGGSVSDEQFF. In nucleotides, the CDR3 is TGTGCCAGCAGCCCAGGGGGGTCGGTTAGTGATGAGCAGTTCTTC.

The rearrangement uses TRBV19 and TRBJ1-1, with 10 bases matching TRBD1. Germline V gene data show CDR1 as LNHDA and CDR2 as SQIVND (reference sequence). Losses at the gene ends were 6 bases for V and 8 bases for J; bases not matched to a gene: 12. The CDR3 contains 15 residues. This CDR3 is CASRPGQGPLGEAFF. As DNA, the CDR3 is TGTGCCAGTAGGCCGGGACAGGGGCCATTGGGGGAAGCTTTCTTT.

The V call is TRBV3-1 (or the pseudogene TRBV3-2), the J call TRBJ1-1; no clear D. The CDR3 is made up of 16 amino acids. V lost 0 bases and J lost 3, with 14 bases in between. CDR1 and CDR2 (germline): LGHDT, YNNKEL (reference sequence). CDR3 DNA: TGTGCCAGCAGCCAAGATCCTATTTTCATGGACACTGAAGCTTTCTTT. It translates to CASSQDPIFMDTEAFF.

This chain links TRBV5-4 with TRBJ2-3; D remains ambiguous. This CDR3 region has 16 residues. V lost 0 bases and J lost 2, with 13 bases in between. Germline CDR1 reads SGHNT; CDR2 reads YYREEE (reference sequence). The CDR3 DNA sequence: TGTGCCAGCAGCTTGGGACTGACGGAGAACACAGATACGCAGTATTTT. Encoded protein: CASSLGLTENTDTQYF.

The chain links TRBV11-2 to TRBJ2-7, with a weak D call TRBD2 (5 bases). Germline V gene data show CDR1 as SGHAT and CDR2 as FQNNGV. V lost 0 bases and J 2 bases, leaving 11 bases between the germline ends. The CDR3 length is 15 residues. The CDR3 sequence: CASSLESLAPYEQYF. CDR3 nucleotide sequence: TGTGCCAGCAGCTTAGAATCGCTAGCTCCCTACGAGCAGTACTTC. The full variable domain, in which reference TRBV11-2 and TRBJ2-7 provide the parts outside the CDR3, is EAGVAQSPRYKIIEKRQSVAFWCNPISGHATLYWYQQILGQGPKLLIQFQNNGVVDDSQLPKDRFSAERLKGVDSTLKIQPAKLEDSAVYLCASSLESLAPYEQYFGPGTRLTVT.

The chain employs TRBV5-1 and TRBJ1-2; D ambiguous. Germline CDR1 reads SGHRS; CDR2 reads YFSETQ. The CDR3 contains 15 residues. Trimming took off 0 bases at V and 3 bases at J, with 12 bases between the two ends. CDR3 nucleotides: TGCGCCAGCAGCTTGGTTGTGGGTGAAGACTATGGCTACACCTTC. Protein sequence: CASSLVVGEDYGYTF. The complete variable domain, with remaining parts taken from reference TRBV5-1 and TRBJ1-2, reads KAGVTQTPRYLIKTRGQQVTLSCSPISGHRSVSWYQQTPGQGLQFLFEYFSETQRNKGNFPGRFSGRQFSNSRSEMNVSTLELGDSALYLCASSLVVGEDYGYTFGSGTRLTVV.

This chain connects TRBV5-6 to TRBJ1-5; D might be TRBD1 (6 bases). Trimming shortened V by 4 bases and J by 9 bases, and 11 bases separated the two germline ends. From germline, CDR1 is SGHDT and CDR2 YYEEEE. This CDR3 contains 12 residues. DNA of the CDR3: TGTGCCAGCAGCAGACAGGTCGGGCCCCAGCATTTT. Translating gives CASSRQVGPQHF.

This clone came up once. The chain links TRBV6-5 to TRBJ1-1; TRBD1 might be the D (5 bases). The length of the CDR3 is 14 residues. The V end lost 6 bases, the J end lost 3 bases, and 14 bases lay between the germline ends. Germline CDR1 is MNHEY and CDR2 is SVGAGI. The CDR3 region has the DNA TGTGCCAGCAGACGACAGCGGGGAGACACTGAAGCTTTCTTT. Its translation: CASRRQRGDTEAFF.

The gene calls are TRBV6-1 and TRBJ1-3, with D unresolved. Trimming pared 4 bases from V and 0 bases from J, leaving 13 bases between. CDR3 length: 16 amino acids. Per the germline V gene, CDR1 is MNHNS and CDR2 is SASEGT. The CDR3 loop is CASSAHPEGSGNTIYF. The CDR3, as DNA: TGTGCCAGCAGTGCCCACCCAGAGGGCTCTGGAAACACCATATATTTT.

This chain links TRBV19 with TRBJ1-2; 12 bases agree with TRBD1. CDR1 is LNHDA and CDR2 is SQIVND in the germline V gene (reference sequence). The CDR3 is made up of 15 amino acids. The trim removed 7 bases at V and 4 bases at J, leaving 7 bases unmatched. DNA for the CDR3: TGTGCCAGTACCAGGGGGACAGGGGGCGTCTATGGCTACACCTTC. It codes for CASTRGTGGVYGYTF. The full variable domain, completed using reference TRBV19 and TRBJ1-2, is DGGITQSPKYLFRKEGQNVTLSCEQNLNHDAMYWYRQDPGQGLRLIYYSQIVNDFQKGDIAEGYSVSREKKESFPLTVTSAQKNPTAFYLCASTRGTGGVYGYTFGSGTRLTVV.

The chain links TRBV20-1 to TRBJ2-1; TRBD1 matches at 10 bases. The V and J ends lost 6 bases and 11 bases, in that order; junction bases with no gene match: 4. From germline, CDR1 is DFQATT and CDR2 SNEGSKA (reference sequence). This CDR3 is 11 amino acids long. Written as DNA, the CDR3 is TGCAGTGCAAGGGGACAGGGGAAGCAGTTCTTC. Amino acid sequence: CSARGQGKQFF.

The rearrangement links TRBV5-1 to TRBJ1-1, with D perhaps matching TRBD1 (6 bases). CDR3 size: 16 residues. V dropped 3 bases and J dropped 1 base, with 16 bases sitting between them. CDR1 is SGHRS, CDR2 YFSETQ, per germline. In DNA, the CDR3 is TGCGCCAGCAGCTGGCCCCGTCAAGGGGGGAACACTGAAGCTTTCTTT. This codes for CASSWPRQGGNTEAFF.